This TCR beta chain was obtained from a study of spatial heterogeneity in lung cancer. At the level of the study: Matched bulk RNA-seq yielded a T cell transcriptional module score. Counts of TCR transcripts in tumor regions correlated strongly with that score. A unique TCR and UMI combination showed up more than ten times in raw reads, on average. Overall study results and limits: Expanded TCRs classified as ubiquitous or regional were counted, and these counts tracked ubiquitous and regional nonsynonymous mutations, respectively. It was found that expanded intratumoral alpha and beta TCR counts tracked tumor mutation counts.

Every molecule of TCR cDNA had its own unique molecular identifier. Each CDR3 protein is one row after TCRdb ran MiXCR on the 5' RACE reads. Altogether 8,000 to 10,000 distinct CDR3 sequences are present, 14% being singletons, with the ten largest covering more than 13%. V was pared by 4 bases and J by 6 bases, with 7 bases of the junction left unmatched. Looked up from germline, CDR1 is SGHRS and CDR2 is YFSETQ. The CDR3 runs to 13 residues. Regarding time point: sample taken at primary tumor resection. By sample fraction, this clonotype is medium-sized. Its target is unknown. The library was built for alpha chains, so this beta chain is an off-target read and its size means little.

The chain employs TRBV5-1 and TRBJ2-7; TRBD1 agrees at 7 bases. The specimen was lung tumor tissue, collected at surgery. The receptor was isolated from a male donor with early-stage non-small cell lung cancer. The CDR3 bases are TGCGCCAGCAGCCTGGGTACAGGGGCCGAGCAGTACTTC. Protein: CASSLGTGAEQYF.